A selection of T cell receptor beta chains follows, all from one sample in a study of blood T cells in healthy people across ages. TCRdb redid the calling of the 5' RACE reads with MiXCR, one entry per CDR3 protein. This table has roughly 680,000 distinct CDR3 sequences, about 51% appearing once. Sequenced: blood. The receptors originated from a woman of 80 years or more in good health. Each CDR3 is given with its conserved first and last residue. Fields, in order: V gene, clone size, CDR3 length, D gene, J gene, CDR3 DNA, CDR3 protein. A D gene is named only where the DNA matches it firmly. Clone size is stated in some rows and not others, as once, few, many or a class when expanded.

TRBV27	many	13	NA	TRBJ1-2	TGTGCCAGCAGTACCTGGCGGGGAGGCGGCTACACCTTC	CASSTWRGGGYTF
TRBV7-2	once	13	NA	TRBJ1-2	TGTGCCAGCAGCTTAGTGCGGGCCGGGGGCTACACCTTC	CASSLVRAGGYTF
TRBV9	NA	15	TRBD2	TRBJ2-7	TGTGCCAGCAGCGTAGGCGGACTAGCTATGGCCGAGCAGTACTTC	CASSVGGLAMAEQYF
TRBV11-2	NA	15	NA	TRBJ1-4	TGTGCCAGCACCCCGGGACGGATGGAGGATGAAAAACTGTTTTTT	CASTPGRMEDEKLFF
TRBV5-1	few	16	NA	TRBJ1-1	TGCGCCAGCAGCTCCAAAGGAGGGTCACTGAACACTGAAGCTTTCTTT	CASSSKGGSLNTEAFF
TRBV20-1	once	15	NA	TRBJ2-3	TGCAGTGCTAGGTTCAGGGGTGTATCCACAGATACGCAGTATTTT	CSARFRGVSTDTQYF
TRBV15	NA	12	TRBD1	TRBJ1-1	TGTGCCACCAGCAGAGGGACAGGAAGGGCTTTCTTT	CATSRGTGRAFF
TRBV10-3	NA	13	NA	TRBJ2-3	TGTGCCATCAGTGAGTCGTGGGAGGATACGCAGTATTTT	CAISESWEDTQYF
TRBV2	once	13	NA	TRBJ2-7	TGTGCCGACGGGACGTTTAGCTCCTACGAGCAGTACTTC	CADGTFSSYEQYF
TRBV7-8	NA	17	TRBD2	TRBJ2-7	TGTGCCAGCAGCTTCGCCGGGACTAGCGGGAACTACAATGAGCAGTACTTC	CASSFAGTSGNYNEQYF
TRBV29-1	NA	12	NA	TRBJ2-5	TGCAGCGTTGTGTTGGGCCAAGAGACCCAGTACTTC	CSVVLGQETQYF
TRBV10-2	once	14	NA	TRBJ2-2	TGCGCCAGCAGACGGGACCCGAACACCGGGGAGCTGTTTTTT	CASRRDPNTGELFF
TRBV3-1	NA	16	NA	TRBJ1-2	TGTGCCAGCAGCCATTTGGGCGGGGGGCTAAACTATGGCTACACCTTC	CASSHLGGGLNYGYTF
TRBV27	few	20	NA	TRBJ2-7	TGTGCCACCTACTCCTCCCCAGGTAATATTAGGTGCAGGGAGCCCTACGAGCAGTACTTC	CATYSSPGNIRCREPYEQYF
TRBV3-1	many	11	NA	TRBJ2-7	TGTGCCAGCAGCCAAGCCTACGAGCAGTACTTC	CASSQAYEQYF
TRBV28	NA	15	TRBD2	TRBJ2-7	TGTGCCAGCAGACCCGGACTAGCGGGGGCCAATGAGCAGTACTTC	CASRPGLAGANEQYF
TRBV5-1	NA	16	NA	TRBJ2-1	TGCGCCAGCAGCTTCCCCCCGGGCTCCACAGGCAATGAGCAGTTCTTC	CASSFPPGSTGNEQFF
TRBV29-1	NA	15	NA	TRBJ2-7	TGCAGCGTCCCGCATTTGACAGGAGTTTACAATGAGCAGTACTTC	CSVPHLTGVYNEQYF
TRBV7-8	NA	16	TRBD2	TRBJ2-7	TGTGCCAGCAGCTTAGTGGATAGCGGGTTGTTCTACGAGCAGTACTTC	CASSLVDSGLFYEQYF
TRBV7-9	many	15	NA	TRBJ2-1	TGTGCCAGCAGCCCCGGGAGCCTAGGCTACAATGAGCAGTTCTTC	CASSPGSLGYNEQFF
TRBV25-1	NA	19	TRBD2	TRBJ2-3	TGTGCCAGCAGTGCTACTAGCGGGGGGAGAGGGTCGGTCACAGATACGCAGTATTTT	CASSATSGGRGSVTDTQYF
TRBV30	NA	11	NA	TRBJ2-3	TGTGCCGGGAGATCCGGGGATACGCAGTATTTT	CAGRSGDTQYF
TRBV4-1	many	19	TRBD2	TRBJ2-1	TGCGCCAGCAGCCAAGGTCTCTTAGCGGGGGGTCCCAACTACAATGAGCAGTTCTTC	CASSQGLLAGGPNYNEQFF
TRBV4-2	NA	15	NA	TRBJ2-5	TGTGCCAGCAGCCAGGACGGGCACCAACAAGAGACCCAGTACTTC	CASSQDGHQQETQYF
TRBV7-2	NA	13	NA	TRBJ2-1	TGTGCCAGCAGCTCCCAACAGGGCAGTGAGCAGTTCTTC	CASSSQQGSEQFF
TRBV12-3/TRBV12-4	many	12	NA	TRBJ2-3	TGTGCCAGCAGTTTAATGGGCGCTGGAAGGTATTTT	CASSLMGAGRYF
TRBV28	NA	17	NA	TRBJ2-7	TGTGCCAGCAGTTCTAACCACCGGGCCCCGGATCTCTACGAGCAGTACTTC	CASSSNHRAPDLYEQYF
TRBV28	NA	15	TRBD1	TRBJ2-3	TGTGCCAGCAGAGGACAGGGTTCTAGCACAGATACGCAGTATTTT	CASRGQGSSTDTQYF
TRBV4-2	NA	18	TRBD1	TRBJ1-1	TGTGCCAGCAGCCAATCTCCGGGGGGGACAGGGTGGGACACTGAAGCTTTCTTT	CASSQSPGGTGWDTEAFF
TRBV4-1	NA	14	NA	TRBJ1-2	TGCGCCAGCAGCCAATATGGAGACTTTGGGGGCTACACCTTC	CASSQYGDFGGYTF
TRBV10-3	many	14	NA	TRBJ2-7	TGTGCCATCAGTTTACAGGGCGGCGGCAACGAGCAGTACTTC	CAISLQGGGNEQYF
TRBV12-3/TRBV12-4	many	15	NA	TRBJ2-5	TGTGCCAGCAGTTTAAGGAGGACCGATTCCGAGACCCAGTACTTC	CASSLRRTDSETQYF
TRBV14	many	13	TRBD1	TRBJ1-2	TGTGCCAGCAGCCAGCAGGGGGCTTACGGCTACACCTTC	CASSQQGAYGYTF
TRBV20-1	many	15	TRBD1	TRBJ2-7	TGCAGTGCGACAACCGTCAGGGGGCTGTTCTACGAGCAGTACTTC	CSATTVRGLFYEQYF
TRBV28	many	15	NA	TRBJ2-5	TGTGCCAGCAGTTTGATTGGGTTTGTGGGAGAGACCCAGTACTTC	CASSLIGFVGETQYF